Listed below are T cell receptor beta chains from one sample, sequenced in a study of T cells after yellow fever vaccination. TCRdb fed the 5' RACE reads into MiXCR, producing one record per CDR3 protein. Of around 31,000 distinct CDR3 sequences listed, more than 9% were seen once; the top ten hold 9.5% to 15%. The source was PBMCs, either bulk or a sorted T-cell subset (CD4+, CD8+, memory, or dextramer-sorted; not recorded which), collected more than 14 days after the first yellow fever vaccination. These receptors were taken from a man in his late teens or twenties who received the YFV17D yellow fever vaccine. CDR3s include the opening cysteine and the closing phenylalanine or tryptophan. D genes are given only for firm matches. A clone size is listed for some rows: how often the clone was seen (once, few, many), or a class if it is expanded.

v_call	clone_size	j_call	d_call	cdr3_nt	cdr3_aa
TRBV4-2	few	TRBJ1-2	TRBD1	TGTGCCAGCAGCCAAGAAAGCCAGGGGGGGGATGGCTACACCTTC	CASSQESQGGDGYTF
TRBV5-8	many	TRBJ2-7	TRBD1	TGTGCCAGCAGCTGGGGGGCCGGGACAGGTCTGGCCGAGCAGTACTTC	CASSWGAGTGLAEQYF
TRBV4-1	NA	TRBJ1-6	NA	TGCGCCAGCAGCCCCATTGGGAGGGAGGCTAATTCACCCCTCCACTTT	CASSPIGREANSPLHF
TRBV28	NA	TRBJ1-6	TRBD1	TGTGCCAGCAGTAGGGACAGCAATTCACCCCTCCACTTT	CASSRDSNSPLHF
TRBV20-1	medium-sized	TRBJ1-1	NA	TGCAGTGCCCCCAGTGTGGCGAACACTGAAGCTTTCTTT	CSAPSVANTEAFF
TRBV28	few	TRBJ2-7	NA	TGTGCCAGCACCGAAGACGTTCGCTCTACCTACGAGCAGTACTTC	CASTEDVRSTYEQYF
TRBV4-2	NA	TRBJ2-3	TRBD2	TGTGCCAGCAGCCAAGGAAGCGGGGGGGCCTTAGGGGATACGCAGTATTTT	CASSQGSGGALGDTQYF
TRBV20-1	few	TRBJ2-3	NA	TGCTGTGCTAGAGATCTGGCTTATCCTCTGAACACAGATACGCAGTATTTT	CCARDLAYPLNTDTQYF
TRBV12-5	many	TRBJ2-1	TRBD1	TGTGCTAGTGGTTTCTGGACAGGTCATGAGCAGTTCTTC	CASGFWTGHEQFF
TRBV7-2	many	TRBJ2-3	TRBD2	TGTGCCAGCAGCTTAGTAGCGGGGGTTTCTCCCCCAGATACGCAGTATTTT	CASSLVAGVSPPDTQYF
TRBV2	NA	TRBJ1-2	NA	TGTGCAGAAGGGGCGCTGACGGAGGGCTACACCTTC	CAEGALTEGYTF
TRBV7-2	many	TRBJ1-1	NA	TGTGCCAGCAGCTCCGACGGAGCTTTCTTT	CASSSDGAFF
TRBV7-2	many	TRBJ1-3	NA	TGTGCCAGCAGCATTGGACAATTCTCTGGAAACACCATATATTTT	CASSIGQFSGNTIYF
TRBV12-3/TRBV12-4	many	TRBJ1-5	NA	TGTGCCAGCAGTTTAGCGGGTCAGCCCCAGCATTTT	CASSLAGQPQHF
TRBV5-6	many	TRBJ2-1	TRBD1	TGTGCCAGCAGCACCGGGAGACAGGGGGTAGGCGAGCAGTTCTTC	CASSTGRQGVGEQFF
TRBV5-1	many	TRBJ2-5	TRBD1	TGCGCCAGCAGTTATGCTCCGGGACAGGGGGCGAATGCGGAGACCCAGTACTTC	CASSYAPGQGANAETQYF
TRBV7-2	many	TRBJ1-4	NA	TGTGCCAGCAGCCAAACAGCGATCGATGAAAAACTGTTTTTT	CASSQTAIDEKLFF
TRBV7-2	many	TRBJ2-1	TRBD2	TGTGCCAGCAGCTTAATGGCGGGGGGGAACAATGAGCAGTTCTTC	CASSLMAGGNNEQFF
TRBV5-4	NA	TRBJ2-3	TRBD2	TGTGCCAGCAGCGTTACCGGGACTAGCGCAGATACGCAGTATTTT	CASSVTGTSADTQYF
TRBV5-1	many	TRBJ2-1	TRBD2	TGCGCCAGCAGCGAGCTTCCGACTAGCGGGGACAATGAGCAGTTCTTC	CASSELPTSGDNEQFF
TRBV6-4	many	TRBJ2-1	NA	TGTGCCAGCAGTCGGGACGGTGATGAGCAGTTCTTC	CASSRDGDEQFF
TRBV7-8	few	TRBJ2-1	TRBD2	TGTGCCAGCAACGCTGCGGGGGTACTCAATGAGCAGTTCTTC	CASNAAGVLNEQFF
TRBV7-2	many	TRBJ1-2	TRBD1	TGTGCCAGCAGCTTGGCTGGACAGGGGAGGAACTATGGCTACACCTTC	CASSLAGQGRNYGYTF
TRBV5-6	many	TRBJ2-5	NA	TGTGCCAGCAGCCCTGAGTCCCGGGACATTGGGACCCAGTACTTC	CASSPESRDIGTQYF
TRBV9	many	TRBJ2-2	NA	TGTGCCAGCAGCGTAGGGGAACAGCCGAACACCGGGGAGCTGTTTTTT	CASSVGEQPNTGELFF
TRBV28	many	TRBJ2-7	TRBD2	TGTGCCAGCAGTTTAAGTGAGCGGGGGAGCTCCTACGAGCAGTACTTC	CASSLSERGSSYEQYF
TRBV29-1	many	TRBJ2-5	NA	TGCAGCGTGCGGGGCAGGCAGAACCAAGAGACCCAGTACTTC	CSVRGRQNQETQYF
TRBV3-1	many	TRBJ2-7	NA	TGTGCCAGCAGCCAAGAACTAGCAGGACGGTCGTACTTC	CASSQELAGRSYF
TRBV6-2/TRBV6-3	many	TRBJ2-7	NA	TGTGCCAGCATGTGGGCGGCGGGGAACGAGCAGTACTTC	CASMWAAGNEQYF
TRBV20-1	many	TRBJ1-6	NA	TGCAGTGCGATGGACCTCGGGCCGTTGGGACCCCTCCACTTT	CSAMDLGPLGPLHF
TRBV20-1	many	TRBJ1-2	NA	TGCAGTGCTAGAGATTCTTTGAGGCCGGATGGCTACACCTTC	CSARDSLRPDGYTF
TRBV10-3	many	TRBJ2-1	NA	TGTGCCATCAGTGAGTCGGAGGGCCGTGAGCAGTTCTTC	CAISESEGREQFF
TRBV9	many	TRBJ2-2	NA	TGTGCCAGCAGCAACAGGACGGCGGACACCGGGGAGCTGTTTTTT	CASSNRTADTGELFF
TRBV5-6	NA	TRBJ1-2	NA	TGTGCCAGCAGCTTGTGGCAGAACGACTATGGCTACACCTTC	CASSLWQNDYGYTF
TRBV5-1	many	TRBJ2-7	NA	TGCGCCAGCAGCTTGGAGGGGGTAGAGGGCCACGAGCAGTACTTC	CASSLEGVEGHEQYF
TRBV5-1	many	TRBJ2-1	TRBD2	TGCGCCAGCAGCTTCGGACTAGCGACTGTTACAAATGAGCAGTTCTTC	CASSFGLATVTNEQFF
TRBV18	NA	TRBJ2-4	NA	TGTGCCAGCTCGAAGGGTCCTCATGCCAAAAACATTCAGTACTTC	CASSKGPHAKNIQYF
TRBV7-2	many	TRBJ1-2	NA	TGTGCCAGCACCCTAACAGGGAACGACGGCTACACCTTC	CASTLTGNDGYTF
TRBV6-5	many	TRBJ2-2	NA	TGTGCCAGCCGTGCGGGCGGGGAGCTGTTTTTT	CASRAGGELFF
TRBV12-3/TRBV12-4	many	TRBJ2-3	NA	TGTGCCAGCATCAAACCCCCCTTTTCAGATACGCAGTATTTT	CASIKPPFSDTQYF
TRBV9	NA	TRBJ2-1	TRBD2	TGTGCCAGCAGCGCTCGACTAGCGTATGAGCAGTTCTTC	CASSARLAYEQFF
TRBV28	many	TRBJ1-1	TRBD1	TGTGCCAGCGTCCTACAGGGGGCAACTGAAGCTTTCTTT	CASVLQGATEAFF
TRBV5-1	many	TRBJ2-7	NA	TGCGCCAGCTGCTTCGGTTCCTCCTCCTACGAGCAGTACTTC	CASCFGSSSYEQYF
TRBV5-1	many	TRBJ2-3	NA	TGCGCCAGCAGCTTCCCCCTCGTCACAGATACGCAGTATTTT	CASSFPLVTDTQYF
TRBV5-3	once	TRBJ2-7	TRBD2	TGTGCCATGGGCCGGGGGGGCTTCTCGTGGGAGCAGTACTTC	CAMGRGGFSWEQYF
TRBV28	many	TRBJ1-2	NA	TGTGCCAGCGCGGACCGGACGGTGTACTATGGCTACACCTTC	CASADRTVYYGYTF
TRBV12-3/TRBV12-4	medium-sized	TRBJ2-5	NA	TGTGCCAGCAGCTCCCCAGTGGAGACCCAGTACTTC	CASSSPVETQYF
TRBV5-1	many	TRBJ2-5	NA	TGCGCCAGCACACCACAGGGAGGAGAGACCCAGTACTTC	CASTPQGGETQYF
TRBV3-1	many	TRBJ1-5	NA	TGTGCCAGCAGCCAACGGGGGGCACAGCCCCAGCATTTT	CASSQRGAQPQHF
TRBV6-6	many	TRBJ2-3	TRBD1	TGTGCCAGCAGTTACGGACAGGGTGTGACAGATACGCAGTATTTT	CASSYGQGVTDTQYF
TRBV27	many	TRBJ2-5	TRBD1	TGTGCCAGCAGACCATATTGGGGACAGGACCAAGAGACCCAGTACTTC	CASRPYWGQDQETQYF
TRBV7-2	many	TRBJ1-5	TRBD1	TGTGCCAGCAGCTTAGTGAACAGGGGGCTTAGCAATCAGCCCCAGCATTTT	CASSLVNRGLSNQPQHF
TRBV2	NA	TRBJ1-6	NA	TGTGCCGGCCGGGTCCGTCGAAATAATTCACCCCTCCACTTT	CAGRVRRNNSPLHF